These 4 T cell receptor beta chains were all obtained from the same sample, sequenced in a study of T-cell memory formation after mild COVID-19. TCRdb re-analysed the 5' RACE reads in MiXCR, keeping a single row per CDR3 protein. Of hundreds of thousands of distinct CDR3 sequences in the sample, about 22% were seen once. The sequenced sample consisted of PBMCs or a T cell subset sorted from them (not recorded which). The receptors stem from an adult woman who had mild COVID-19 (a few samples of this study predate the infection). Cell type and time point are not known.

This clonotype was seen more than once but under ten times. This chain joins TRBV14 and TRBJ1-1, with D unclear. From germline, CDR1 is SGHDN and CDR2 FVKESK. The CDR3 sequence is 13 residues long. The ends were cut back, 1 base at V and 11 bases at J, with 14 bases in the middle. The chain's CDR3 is CASSQAPVGWAFF. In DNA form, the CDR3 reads TGTGCCAGCAGCCAAGCTCCCGTGGGTTGGGCTTTCTTT.

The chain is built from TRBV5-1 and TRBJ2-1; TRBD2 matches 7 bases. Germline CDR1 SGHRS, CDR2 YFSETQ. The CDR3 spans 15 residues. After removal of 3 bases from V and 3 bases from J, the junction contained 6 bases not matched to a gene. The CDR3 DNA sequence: TGCGCCAGCAGCTACGGGACTACCAACTACAATGAGCAGTTCTTC. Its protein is CASSYGTTNYNEQFF.

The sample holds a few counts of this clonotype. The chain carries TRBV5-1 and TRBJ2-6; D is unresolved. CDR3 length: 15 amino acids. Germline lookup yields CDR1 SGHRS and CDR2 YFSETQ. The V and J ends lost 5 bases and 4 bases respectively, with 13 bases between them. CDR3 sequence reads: CASRAAVSGANVLTF. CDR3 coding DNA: TGCGCCAGCAGAGCAGCAGTCTCCGGGGCCAACGTCCTGACTTTC.

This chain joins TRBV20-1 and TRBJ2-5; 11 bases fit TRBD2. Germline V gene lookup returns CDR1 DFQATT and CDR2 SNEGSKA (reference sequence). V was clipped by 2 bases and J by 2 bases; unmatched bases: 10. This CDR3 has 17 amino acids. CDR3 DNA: TGCAGTGCTAGACGGCTAGCGGGGGGCTATCTACAAGAGACCCAGTACTTC. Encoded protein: CSARRLAGGYLQETQYF.